Described below is a single T cell receptor (beta chain) sequence and its context. Its cognate antigen has yet to be identified. No much larger clonotype is one base removed from it; base qualities were not supplied. The time point tag for this specimen amounts to: week 23, last vaccination. Each vaccine dose was 300 ug of a 20-mer mutant IDH1 peptide in Montanide, given subcutaneously with topical imiquimod. The donors had newly diagnosed IDH1-mutant astrocytomas of WHO grade 3 or 4 that showed loss of nuclear ATRX. The samples were drawn from NOA16, a multicentre, single-arm, open-label phase I trial in Germany that tested a mutant IDH1 peptide vaccine in humans for the first time. The DNeasy Blood and Tissue Kit was used to extract genomic DNA from EDTA blood for TCRB sequencing. The data belong to a study of a mutant IDH1 vaccine in newly diagnosed glioma (dated by TCRdb to the early 2020s). Background for the entire study: Eight vaccinations were administered to patients in weeks 1, 3, 5, 7, 11, 15, 19 and 23, corresponding to visits V03 through V10. Of the approximately 30 treated patients, around 62% were male and approximately 40% were female, and a mean age of approximately 40 years was recorded. For exploratory analyses, 25 to 30 treated patients had longitudinal TCRB deep sequencing done wherever samples were available. Peripheral blood was collected at six visits: V03 (baseline), V05, V07, V10, V12 and V13. Vaccination was initiated 4-6 weeks after radiotherapy alone, or concurrently with temozolomide cycles in the chemotherapy-containing groups. Before enrollment, patients had received standard therapy of radiotherapy alone, temozolomide alone, or radiochemotherapy with temozolomide; most received the combination. Summary of the overall study and its limitations: No apparent relationship was observed between pseudoprogression and alterations in the top peripheral T cell clonotypes detected by TCRB sequencing. PBMC samples for TCRB deep sequencing were selected based on availability. It was noted by the authors that analyses of patient blood samples could not be reproduced owing to sample limitations. Immune responses induced by the vaccine were seen in more than 85% of patients across multiple MHC alleles.

Inclusive of the bounding cysteine and phenylalanine, the CDR3 is 16 residues long. The entry retains the CDR3 DNA only, 48 bases that are in frame from base 1. V ends up 1 base short and J 5 bases short, with an unmatched junction base count of 8. CDR1 MNHNS and CDR2 SASEGT were looked up in the germline V gene. The library was made by the immunoSEQ multiplex PCR assay. Following the manufacturer's protocol, the hsTCRB Kit was used to amplify rearranged TCR beta chain sequences. TCRB libraries were sequenced on an Illumina MiSeq. On the authors' methods: The proprietary platform of the kit vendor was used for demultiplexing, trimming and gene mapping. Imported from immuneACCESS, the table was reduced by TCRdb to in-frame sequences with V and J called. These copies leave out some clones; in studies compared against another copy, an unresolved V gene accounts for under half, and the cause of the remainder is not known. That table furnishes V, J and clone size, whereas the DNA furnished D and trimming. The sample data list 25,000 to 30,000 clones, and around 83% of these were observed just once. The ten largest clones represent around a sixth of the sample.

This TCR was sampled from a woman aged 30 to 39 with glioma. The sequence links TRBV6-1 to TRBJ2-5, and 9 junctional nucleotides match TRBD2. Sequenced here: PBMCs, sampled from a glioma patient whose treatment included an IDH1 peptide vaccine. The CDR3 in this case is CASSEVAGGRSETQYF. The nucleotide sequence reads TGTGCCAGCAGTGAAGTTGCGGGGGGGCGGTCGGAGACCCAGTACTTC.